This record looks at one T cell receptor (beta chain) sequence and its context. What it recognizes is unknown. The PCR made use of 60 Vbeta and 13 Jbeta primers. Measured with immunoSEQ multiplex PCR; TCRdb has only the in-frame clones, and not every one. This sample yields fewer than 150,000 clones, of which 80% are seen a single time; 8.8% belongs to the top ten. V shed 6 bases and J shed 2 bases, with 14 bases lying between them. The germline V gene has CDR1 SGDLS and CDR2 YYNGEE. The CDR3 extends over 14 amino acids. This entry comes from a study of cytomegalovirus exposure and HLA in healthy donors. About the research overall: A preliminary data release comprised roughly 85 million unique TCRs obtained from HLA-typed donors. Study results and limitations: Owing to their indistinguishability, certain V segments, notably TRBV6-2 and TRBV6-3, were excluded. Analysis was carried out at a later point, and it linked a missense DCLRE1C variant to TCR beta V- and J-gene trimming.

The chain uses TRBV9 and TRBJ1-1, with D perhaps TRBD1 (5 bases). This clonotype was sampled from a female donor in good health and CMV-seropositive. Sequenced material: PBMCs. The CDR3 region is CASTHGGGNTEAFF. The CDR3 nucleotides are TGTGCCAGCACCCACGGGGGGGGAAACACTGAAGCTTTCTTT.